The clone carrying this T cell receptor beta chain was seen more than once but under ten times. The junction had 1 base not matched to a gene; V was cut back by 3 bases and J by 7 bases. Per the germline V gene, CDR1 is MNHNS and CDR2 is SASEGT. This CDR3 region has 14 residues. This specimen belongs to a study of blood T cell repertoires in COVID-19. Cohort placement rested on clinical history that participants reported themselves. Resolution of symptoms, clearance, or two negative PCRs was present in recovered Cohort 3 donors. In the authors' methods: Amplification from reference gene primers served as the basis for estimated nucleated cell counts. The repertoire was sequenced with immunoSEQ multiplex PCR; TCRdb's copy has only in-frame clones and lacks some. The D gene and trimming were derived from the DNA, and the V and J assignments and clone size from that table. Of a few hundred thousand clones listed, roughly 84% are singletons.

The V gene is TRBV6-1, the J gene TRBJ1-6; TRBD1 matches 9 bases. This TCR was sampled from a woman aged 40 to 50 who had recovered from COVID-19. The sequencing sample was made of PBMCs or T cells enriched from blood (not recorded which). The DNA of the CDR3 is TGTGCCAGCAGTGAGGACAGGGGCAATTCACCCCTCCACTTT. Encoded protein: CASSEDRGNSPLHF.